The clone carrying this T cell receptor (beta chain) was detected once. Its antigen is not identified. The data were taken from a study of cytomegalovirus exposure and HLA in healthy donors. About the research overall: In a previous analysis, 117 million unique TCR beta sequences were found from some 180 million T cells.

The PCR ran on 60 Vbeta and 13 Jbeta primers. Method: immunoSEQ multiplex PCR; TCRdb's copy keeps in-frame clones and lacks some. This table has 150,000 or so clones, roughly 72% appearing once. The V gene's germline CDR1 is MNHEY and CDR2 SVGAGI. V lost 2 bases and J 2 bases, leaving 7 bases between the germline ends. The CDR3 consists of 13 residues. Study results and caveats: Cytomegalovirus association was assigned to about 180 TCR beta chains. Later genetic work tied a missense DCLRE1C variant to beta-chain V and J trimming. Three chains tied to CMV proved CMV antigen-specific in vitro.

The sequenced sample was PBMCs. The TCR originated in a middle-aged man in good health and CMV-seronegative. The chain recombines TRBV6-5 with TRBJ2-7; D is possibly TRBD1 (5 bases). The CDR3 nucleotides read TGTGCCAGCAGTTACAGGGGTCCCTACGAGCAGTACGTC. It specifies CASSYRGPYEQYV.